The rows below give T cell receptor beta chains drawn from one sample of a study of OX40 agonist ivuxolimab in advanced cancers. Profiled with immunoSEQ multiplex PCR; TCRdb holds only in-frame clones, not every one. The sample records about 95,000 clones, over 75% being singletons. The sequencing used CD4+ or CD8+ T cells sorted from blood, collected in a trial of the OX40 agonist ivuxolimab. All receptors come from an adult with an advanced solid tumor such as melanoma, head and neck, liver or kidney cancer. The conserved cysteine and the conserved F or W are not part of the CDR3 here. The order of the fields is V gene, J gene, CDR3 protein.

V gene: TRBV5-1
J gene: TRBJ2-5
CDR3 protein: ASSLRLVRDQETQY

V gene: TRBV4-1
J gene: TRBJ2-7
CDR3 protein: ASSHVSTSGSSYEQY

V gene: TRBV2
J gene: TRBJ2-6
CDR3 protein: ASKPPRGGANVLT

V gene: TRBV5-1
J gene: TRBJ2-3
CDR3 protein: ASSLGDGGATDTQY

V gene: TRBV5-6
J gene: TRBJ2-3
CDR3 protein: ASSRTGPGMATDTQY

V gene: TRBV18
J gene: TRBJ2-7
CDR3 protein: ASSPLADSSYEQY

V gene: TRBV28
J gene: TRBJ2-3
CDR3 protein: ASSLGVQGTGTDTQY

V gene: TRBV18
J gene: TRBJ2-7
CDR3 protein: ASSPQGKGEQY

V gene: TRBV30
J gene: TRBJ2-4
CDR3 protein: AWNTLGGRGKNIQY

V gene: TRBV5-4
J gene: TRBJ2-1
CDR3 protein: ASSPGQRNEQF

V gene: TRBV30
J gene: TRBJ2-1
CDR3 protein: AWSFLAGGEQF

V gene: TRBV6-5
J gene: TRBJ2-3
CDR3 protein: ASSFGQVVTDTQY

V gene: TRBV27
J gene: TRBJ1-1
CDR3 protein: ASSFQGAEAF

V gene: TRBV6-5
J gene: TRBJ2-7
CDR3 protein: ASSYSGTRLYGQY

V gene: TRBV27
J gene: TRBJ2-2
CDR3 protein: ASWRVGGELF

V gene: TRBV6-4
J gene: TRBJ2-7
CDR3 protein: ASSDTTTSVIAMRGSEQY

V gene: TRBV25-1
J gene: TRBJ2-1
CDR3 protein: ASEERGTYNEQF

V gene: TRBV4-1
J gene: TRBJ1-1
CDR3 protein: ASSQERAGRATEAF

V gene: TRBV6-1
J gene: TRBJ2-7
CDR3 protein: ASSGSVYEQY

V gene: TRBV23-1
J gene: TRBJ1-4
CDR3 protein: ASSHSGPPPDEKLF

V gene: TRBV5-1
J gene: TRBJ2-5
CDR3 protein: ASSLDREETQY

V gene: TRBV7-9
J gene: TRBJ1-4
CDR3 protein: ASSDRGANEKLF

V gene: TRBV20-1
J gene: TRBJ2-7
CDR3 protein: SASYNEQY

V gene: TRBV5-1
J gene: TRBJ2-6
CDR3 protein: ASSLPMGGANVLT

V gene: TRBV28
J gene: TRBJ1-5
CDR3 protein: ASSLVQGAHDNQPQH

V gene: TRBV28
J gene: TRBJ1-2
CDR3 protein: ASSSTGQPTGGYT

V gene: TRBV9
J gene: TRBJ2-3
CDR3 protein: ASSVMTSADTQY

V gene: TRBV6-5
J gene: TRBJ1-2
CDR3 protein: ASSYSGDRYT

V gene: TRBV5-1
J gene: TRBJ1-3
CDR3 protein: ASSFFGQGDNTIY

V gene: TRBV7-9
J gene: TRBJ2-5
CDR3 protein: ASRWGQETQY

V gene: TRBV4-1
J gene: TRBJ2-5
CDR3 protein: ASSQDGTAKETQY

V gene: TRBV30
J gene: TRBJ1-1
CDR3 protein: AWSYGENTEAF

V gene: TRBV6-4
J gene: TRBJ2-1
CDR3 protein: ARKQGGEQF

V gene: TRBV15
J gene: TRBJ2-3
CDR3 protein: ATSRWGAVPTSTDTQY

V gene: TRBV9
J gene: TRBJ1-1
CDR3 protein: ASSGQGNTEAF

V gene: TRBV21-1
J gene: TRBJ2-2
CDR3 protein: AKTRSGRAVGELF

V gene: TRBV29-1
J gene: TRBJ2-7
CDR3 protein: SVLPWGQGASEQY

V gene: TRBV18
J gene: TRBJ2-5
CDR3 protein: ASSPRSTATQETQY

V gene: TRBV5-1
J gene: TRBJ2-3
CDR3 protein: ASSLAGAGGTDTQY

V gene: TRBV27
J gene: TRBJ2-7
CDR3 protein: ASSYRESYEQY

V gene: TRBV28
J gene: TRBJ2-1
CDR3 protein: ASSLGGPSYNEQF

V gene: TRBV6-6
J gene: TRBJ1-1
CDR3 protein: ASRDSKNTEAF

V gene: TRBV10-3
J gene: TRBJ2-2
CDR3 protein: AIRQSPGLAATGELF

V gene: TRBV6-6
J gene: TRBJ2-3
CDR3 protein: ASSYSTSGRDTQY

V gene: TRBV6-1
J gene: TRBJ1-5
CDR3 protein: ASRGGPWGNQPQH

V gene: TRBV7-2
J gene: TRBJ2-1
CDR3 protein: ASSLGLAGVREQF

V gene: TRBV7-6
J gene: TRBJ2-6
CDR3 protein: ASSAGGSSLAGANVLT

V gene: TRBV6-4
J gene: TRBJ1-1
CDR3 protein: ASRPFYTEAF

V gene: TRBV5-1
J gene: TRBJ2-1
CDR3 protein: ASSLERELSYNEQF

V gene: TRBV5-1
J gene: TRBJ2-2
CDR3 protein: ASTQAPQGASGELF

V gene: TRBV2
J gene: TRBJ2-7
CDR3 protein: ASRTGLALNEQY

V gene: TRBV28
J gene: TRBJ2-2
CDR3 protein: ASSRDRNTGELF

V gene: TRBV2
J gene: TRBJ1-2
CDR3 protein: ASSPWMGGDGYT

V gene: TRBV4-1
J gene: TRBJ1-4
CDR3 protein: ASSPTRGLRLF